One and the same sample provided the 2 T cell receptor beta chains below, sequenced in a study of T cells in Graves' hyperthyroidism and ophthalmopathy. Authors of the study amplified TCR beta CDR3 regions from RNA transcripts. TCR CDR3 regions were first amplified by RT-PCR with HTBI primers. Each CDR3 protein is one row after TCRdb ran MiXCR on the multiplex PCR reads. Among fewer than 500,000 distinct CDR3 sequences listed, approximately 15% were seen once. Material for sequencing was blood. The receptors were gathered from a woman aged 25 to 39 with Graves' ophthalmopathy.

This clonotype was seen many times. CDR3 in DNA: TGTGCCAGCAAGGCGACAGATACGCAGTATTTT. Protein: CASKATDTQYF. The chain combines TRBV2 with TRBJ2-3; D is undetermined. Trimming took 7 bases from V and 3 from J, leaving 5 bases between them. Germline V gene sequence: CDR1 SNHLY, CDR2 FYNNEI. The CDR3 is made up of 11 amino acids.

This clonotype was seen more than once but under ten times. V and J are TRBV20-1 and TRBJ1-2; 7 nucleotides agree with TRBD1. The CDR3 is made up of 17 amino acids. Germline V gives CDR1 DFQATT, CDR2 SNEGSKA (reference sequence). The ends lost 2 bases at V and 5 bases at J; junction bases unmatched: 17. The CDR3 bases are TGCAGTGCTAGACAGCCACCCCCCGGGGACAGTACGTATGGCTACACCTTC. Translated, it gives CSARQPPPGDSTYGYTF.